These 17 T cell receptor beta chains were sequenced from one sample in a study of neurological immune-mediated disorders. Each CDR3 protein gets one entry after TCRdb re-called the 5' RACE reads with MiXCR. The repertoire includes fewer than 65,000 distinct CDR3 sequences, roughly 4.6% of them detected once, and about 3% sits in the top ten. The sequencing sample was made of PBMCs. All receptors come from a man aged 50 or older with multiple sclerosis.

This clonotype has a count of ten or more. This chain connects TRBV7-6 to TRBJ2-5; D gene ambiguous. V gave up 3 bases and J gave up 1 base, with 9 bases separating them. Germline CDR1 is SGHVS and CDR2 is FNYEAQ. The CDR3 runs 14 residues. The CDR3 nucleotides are TGTGCCAGCAGCTTTAGGGTAATCCAAGAGACCCAGTACTTC. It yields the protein CASSFRVIQETQYF.

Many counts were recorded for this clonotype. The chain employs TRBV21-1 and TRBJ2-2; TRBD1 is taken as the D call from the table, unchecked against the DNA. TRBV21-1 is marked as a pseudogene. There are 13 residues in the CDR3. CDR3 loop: CASSRDNTGELFF. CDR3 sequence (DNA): TGTGCCAGCAGCAGGGACAACACCGGGGAGCTGTTTTTT.

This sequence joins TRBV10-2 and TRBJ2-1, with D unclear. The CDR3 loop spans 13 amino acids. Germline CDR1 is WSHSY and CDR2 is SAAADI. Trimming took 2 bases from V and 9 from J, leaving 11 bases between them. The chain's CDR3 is CASSEGPSSEQFF. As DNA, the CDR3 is TGCGCCAGCAGTGAGGGCCCTTCCAGTGAGCAGTTCTTC.

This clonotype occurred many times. The CDR3 region has the DNA TGCGCCAGCAGCCAGGGACAGAATCTTGAAGCTTTCTTT. Translation gives CASSQGQNLEAFF. The chain joins TRBV5-1 to TRBJ1-1; 7 bases map to TRBD1. CDR3 size: 13 residues. Per germline, CDR1 SGHRS and CDR2 YFSETQ. V shed 4 bases and J 7 bases; nucleotides not matched to a gene: 7.

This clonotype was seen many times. CDR3 sequence reads: CASSSLPRTSYEQYF. In DNA form, the CDR3 reads TGTGCCAGCAGCTCCCTGCCTAGGACCTCCTACGAGCAGTACTTC. V is TRBV12-3 or TRBV12-4 and J is TRBJ2-7, with D uncertain. The CDR3 contains 15 residues. The V end was cut by 6 bases, the J end by 0 bases, with 15 bases between.

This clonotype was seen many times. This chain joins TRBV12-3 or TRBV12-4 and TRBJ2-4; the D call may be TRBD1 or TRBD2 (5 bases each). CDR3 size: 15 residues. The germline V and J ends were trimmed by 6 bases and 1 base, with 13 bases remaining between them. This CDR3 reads CASSPQGEAKNIQYF. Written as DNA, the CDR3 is TGTGCCAGCAGCCCCCAAGGGGAGGCCAAAAACATTCAGTACTTC.

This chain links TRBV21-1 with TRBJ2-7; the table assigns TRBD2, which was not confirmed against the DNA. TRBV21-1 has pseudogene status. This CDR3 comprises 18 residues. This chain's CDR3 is CASSKRTPGTSASYEQYF. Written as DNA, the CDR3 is TGTGCCAGCAGCAAAAGGACGCCCGGGACTAGCGCATCCTACGAGCAGTACTTC.

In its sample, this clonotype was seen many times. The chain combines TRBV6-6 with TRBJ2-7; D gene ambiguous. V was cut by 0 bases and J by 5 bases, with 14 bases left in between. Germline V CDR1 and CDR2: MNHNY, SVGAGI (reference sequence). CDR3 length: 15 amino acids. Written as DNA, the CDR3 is TGTGCCAGCAGTTACTCCCAGGCTCATGGGGACGAGCAGTACTTC. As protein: CASSYSQAHGDEQYF.

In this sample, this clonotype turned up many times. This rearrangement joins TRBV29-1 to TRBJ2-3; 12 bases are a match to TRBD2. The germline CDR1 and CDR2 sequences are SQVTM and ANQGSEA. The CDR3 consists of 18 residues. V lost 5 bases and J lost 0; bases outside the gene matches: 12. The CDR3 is CSVRGQLAGGRSTDTQYF. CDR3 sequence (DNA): TGCAGCGTTCGGGGGCAGCTAGCGGGGGGGCGGAGCACAGATACGCAGTATTTT.

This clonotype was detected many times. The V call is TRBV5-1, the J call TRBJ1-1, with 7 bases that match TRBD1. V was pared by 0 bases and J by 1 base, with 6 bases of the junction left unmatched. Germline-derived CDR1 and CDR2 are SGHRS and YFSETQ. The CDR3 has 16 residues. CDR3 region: CASSLDGTETNTEAFF. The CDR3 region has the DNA TGCGCCAGCAGCTTGGACGGGACAGAGACGAACACTGAAGCTTTCTTT.

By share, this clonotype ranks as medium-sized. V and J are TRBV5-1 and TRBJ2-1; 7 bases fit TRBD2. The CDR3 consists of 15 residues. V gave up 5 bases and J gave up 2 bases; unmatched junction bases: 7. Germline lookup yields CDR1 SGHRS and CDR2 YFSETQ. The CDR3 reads CASSLAGGAYNEQFF. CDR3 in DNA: TGCGCCAGCAGTTTAGCTGGGGGGGCCTACAATGAGCAGTTCTTC.

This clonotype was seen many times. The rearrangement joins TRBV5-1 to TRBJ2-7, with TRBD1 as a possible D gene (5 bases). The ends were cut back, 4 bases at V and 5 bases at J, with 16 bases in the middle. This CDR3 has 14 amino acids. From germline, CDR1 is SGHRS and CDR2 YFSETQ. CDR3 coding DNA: TGCGCCAGCAGCCCGGCAGGGAATATGGACGAGCAGTACTTC. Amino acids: CASSPAGNMDEQYF.

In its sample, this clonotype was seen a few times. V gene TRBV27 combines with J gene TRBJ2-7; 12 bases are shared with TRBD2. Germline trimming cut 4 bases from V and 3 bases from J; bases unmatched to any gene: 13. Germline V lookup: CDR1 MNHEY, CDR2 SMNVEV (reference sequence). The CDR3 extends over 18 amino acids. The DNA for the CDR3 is TGTGCCAGCAGTTATGGTTCTAGCGGGAGGGCCTCGTTCTACGAGCAGTACTTC. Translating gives CASSYGSSGRASFYEQYF.

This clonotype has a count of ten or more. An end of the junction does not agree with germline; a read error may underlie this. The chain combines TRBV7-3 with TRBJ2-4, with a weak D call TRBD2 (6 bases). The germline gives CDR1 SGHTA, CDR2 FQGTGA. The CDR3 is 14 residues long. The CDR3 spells CASSLTPSGLPQIF. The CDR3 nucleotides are TGTGCCAGCAGCTTAACGCCGAGCGGGTTGCCCCAAATCTTC.

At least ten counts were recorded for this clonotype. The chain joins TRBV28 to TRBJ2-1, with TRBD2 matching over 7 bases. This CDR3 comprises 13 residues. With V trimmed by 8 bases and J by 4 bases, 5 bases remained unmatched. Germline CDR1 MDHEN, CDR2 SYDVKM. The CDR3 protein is CASLAGEYNEQFF. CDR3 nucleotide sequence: TGTGCCAGCCTGGCGGGGGAATACAATGAGCAGTTCTTC.

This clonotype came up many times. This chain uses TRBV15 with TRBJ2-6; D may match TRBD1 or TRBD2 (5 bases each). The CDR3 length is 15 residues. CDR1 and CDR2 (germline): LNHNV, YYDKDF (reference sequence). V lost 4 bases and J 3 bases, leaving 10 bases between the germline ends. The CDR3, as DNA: TGTGCCACCAGCATGGCTGGGGGTGGGGCCAACGTCCTGACTTTC. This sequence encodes CATSMAGGGANVLTF.

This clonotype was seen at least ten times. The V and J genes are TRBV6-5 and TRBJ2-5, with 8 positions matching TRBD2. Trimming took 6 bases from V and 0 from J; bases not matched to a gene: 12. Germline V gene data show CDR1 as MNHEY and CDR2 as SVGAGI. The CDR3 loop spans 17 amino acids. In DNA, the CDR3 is TGTGCCAGCAGCGTAGGAGAAGCTAGCGGGTACCAAGAGACCCAGTACTTC. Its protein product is CASSVGEASGYQETQYF.